The 11 T cell receptor beta chains listed next were all sequenced from one sample in a study of T cell responses to AZD1222 COVID-19 vaccine. Sequenced by immunoSEQ multiplex PCR; TCRdb stores in-frame clones only, minus some. The data contain 200,000 or so clones, over 80% of them seen just once; the ten biggest clones take up 2.5% to 3%. Here the sequenced sample was peripheral blood, taken on day 0 of MenACWY control vaccination. These receptor sequences come from an adult in good health.

The rearrangement joins TRBV5-1 to TRBJ2-3, with D maybe TRBD1 (6 bases). In germline, CDR1 is SGHRS, CDR2 YFSETQ. With 3 bases removed from V and 2 bases from J, the gap between germline ends came to 10 bases. CDR3 length: 14 residues. The CDR3 coding sequence is TGCGCCAGCAGCTCAGGGGACAACACAGATACGCAGTATTTT. It translates to CASSSGDNTDTQYF.

This clone came up a few times. For the CDR3, the DNA is TGTGCCAGCAGTTACTCGGTACCTGGTGGGTACGAGCAGTACTTC. Its translation is CASSYSVPGGYEQYF. The V gene is TRBV6-2 or TRBV6-3, the J gene TRBJ2-7; D gene unclear. V was shortened by 0 bases and J by 4 bases, with 13 bases between the two germline ends. Looked up from germline, CDR1 is MNHEY and CDR2 is SVGEGT. The CDR3 is 15 residues long.

The rearrangement joins TRBV9 to TRBJ1-3, with D uncertain. The CDR3 runs to 16 residues. Germline V gene sequence: CDR1 SGDLS, CDR2 YYNGEE. V lost 3 bases to trimming and J lost 0 bases, with 13 bases between them. DNA for the CDR3: TGTGCCAGCAGCGCCGGACTTGGGTCCTCTGGAAACACCATATATTTT. This translates into CASSAGLGSSGNTIYF.

The chain recombines TRBV19 with TRBJ2-5; 9 bases align to TRBD2. CDR1 LNHDA and CDR2 SQIVND come from the germline V gene (reference sequence). The ends lost 3 bases at V and 4 bases at J; junction bases unmatched: 6. The CDR3 runs 15 residues. The DNA of the CDR3 is TGTGCCAGTAGTATTGGCGGGGGGGCCTTAGAGACCCAGTACTTC. Translation: CASSIGGGALETQYF.

A remark on this clone: The junction departs from germline at one end; a sequencing error may be responsible. The chain carries TRBV3-1 (or the pseudogene TRBV3-2) and TRBJ2-7, with 7 positions matching TRBD2. The CDR3 length is 15 residues. Germline V gene lookup returns CDR1 LGHDT and CDR2 YNNKEL (reference sequence). Here the CDR3 DNA reads TGTGTCAGCAGCCAGGGACCTAGCGGCCTCTACGAGCAGTACTTC. Its translation is CVSSQGPSGLYEQYF.

This clone was seen a handful of times. The CDR3 DNA reads as TGTGCCAGCAGTTCACAGTACTATGGCTACACCTTC. Its translation: CASSSQYYGYTF. The rearrangement links TRBV28 to TRBJ1-2; no firm D call. V lost 4 bases and J lost 3, with 6 bases in between. The CDR3 runs 12 residues. Germline lookup yields CDR1 MDHEN and CDR2 SYDVKM.

The chain recombines TRBV5-4 with TRBJ2-7, with D uncertain. Germline V CDR1 and CDR2: SGHNT, YYREEE (reference sequence). V was pared by 0 bases and J by 0 bases, with 13 bases between. CDR3 length: 16 residues. The DNA of the CDR3 is TGTGCCAGCAGCTTGGGTGGCACAAAGAGCTCCTACGAGCAGTACTTC. Translation: CASSLGGTKSSYEQYF.

This chain links TRBV18 with TRBJ2-2; no firm D call. The germline V gene encodes CDR1 KGHSH and CDR2 LQKENI. Deletions cut 3 bases from V and 1 base from J, with 6 bases between. This CDR3 has 14 residues. The CDR3 DNA reads as TGTGCCAGCTCACCCGGCAGGAACACCGGGGAGCTGTTTTTT. This codes for CASSPGRNTGELFF.

A note on this clone: Additional DNA sequences in this sample encode the identical CDR3. The rearrangement uses TRBV5-1 and TRBJ2-3; D is perhaps TRBD1 or TRBD2 (5 bases each). Germline V gene data show CDR1 as SGHRS and CDR2 as YFSETQ. V shed 4 bases and J shed 1 base, with 10 bases lying between them. This CDR3 has 14 residues. The CDR3 DNA reads as TGCGCCAGCAGCCCAGGGACCCGCACAGATACGCAGTATTTT. As protein: CASSPGTRTDTQYF.

CDR3: CASLQRETGELFF. CDR3 coding DNA: TGTGCCAGCCTGCAGCGGGAAACCGGGGAGCTGTTTTTT. J is TRBJ2-2 and V is TRBV28; 7 bases are shared with TRBD2. V dropped 8 bases and J dropped 5; count of bases not matched to a gene: 5. Germline assignment: CDR1 MDHEN and CDR2 SYDVKM. CDR3 length: 13 amino acids.

The V gene is TRBV2, the J gene TRBJ1-6; no reliable D call. The CDR3 runs to 14 residues. Trimming stripped 3 bases from V and 6 bases from J, with 9 bases between. Germline assignment: CDR1 SNHLY and CDR2 FYNNEI. In DNA form, the CDR3 reads TGTGCCAGCAGTGAGCTGCAGGCTAATTCACCCCTCCACTTT. Protein product: CASSELQANSPLHF.